What follows is one TCR beta chain and its context. Its antigen is still unknown. The germline V and J ends were trimmed by 0 bases and 3 bases, with 9 bases remaining between them. Per the germline V gene, CDR1 is LGHNA and CDR2 is YNFKEQ. The CDR3 runs 14 residues. This record belongs to a study of T cell responses to AZD1222 COVID-19 vaccine. Study observations and caveats: Possibly, clonal diversity was underestimated; donors were largely white British and included more females. Vaccine-associated CD4 TCRs ranged over spike, dominating at 160-218 and 743-854. After two AZD1222 doses, spike-specific TCR breadth and depth rose versus day 0. Scientists sampled the repertoires only once the peak T cell response had passed.

Sequencing used immunoSEQ multiplex PCR; TCRdb keeps in-frame clones, though not all of them. The repertoire holds about 88,000 clones, with about 91% as singletons. This sequence originates from an adult in good health. The chain employs TRBV4-2 and TRBJ2-7; D ambiguous. The sequencing here drew on peripheral blood, taken on day 0 of AZD1222 vaccination. The CDR3 protein is CASSQEGHIYEQYF. The CDR3 nucleotides read TGTGCCAGCAGCCAAGAGGGCCACATCTACGAGCAGTACTTC.